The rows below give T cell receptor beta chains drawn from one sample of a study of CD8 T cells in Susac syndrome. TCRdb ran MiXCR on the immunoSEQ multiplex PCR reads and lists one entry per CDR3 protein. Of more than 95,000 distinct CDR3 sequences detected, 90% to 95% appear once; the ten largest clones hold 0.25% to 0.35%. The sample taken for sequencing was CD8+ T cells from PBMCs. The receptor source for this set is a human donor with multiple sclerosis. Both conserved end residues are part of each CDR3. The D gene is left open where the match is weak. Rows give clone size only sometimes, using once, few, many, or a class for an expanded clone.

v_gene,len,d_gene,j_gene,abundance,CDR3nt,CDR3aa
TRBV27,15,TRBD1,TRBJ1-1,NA,TGTGCCAGCAGTACCGCCAGGGGGCTGCACACTGAAGCTTTCTTT,CASSTARGLHTEAFF
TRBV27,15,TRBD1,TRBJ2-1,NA,TGTGCCAGCAGTGACAGGGACAGGCCCTACAATGAGCAGTTCTTC,CASSDRDRPYNEQFF
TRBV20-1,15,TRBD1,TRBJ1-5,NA,TGCAGTGCTAGAGATATGTGGACAGGCGATCAGCCCCAGCATTTT,CSARDMWTGDQPQHF
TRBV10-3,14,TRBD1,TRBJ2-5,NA,TGTGCCATCAGGACAGGGGGGCGGGCAGAGACCCAGTACTTC,CAIRTGGRAETQYF
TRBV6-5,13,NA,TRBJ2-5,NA,TGTGCCAGCAGTCGAAGGGGGCAAGAGACCCAGTACTTC,CASSRRGQETQYF
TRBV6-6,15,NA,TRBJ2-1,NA,TGTGCCAGCAGCCCCGTGCGGGGACACCACAATGAGCAGTTCTTC,CASSPVRGHHNEQFF
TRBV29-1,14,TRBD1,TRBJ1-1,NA,TGCAGCGCCCGGACAGGGGAAGGTAGGACTGAAGCTTTCTTT,CSARTGEGRTEAFF
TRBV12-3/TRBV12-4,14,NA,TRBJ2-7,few,TGTGCCAGCGTCCCTGGCCAGGGTTCGTACGAGCAGTACTTC,CASVPGQGSYEQYF
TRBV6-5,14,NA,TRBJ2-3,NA,TGTGCCAGCAGCCCATTCCAGGGTGCAGATACGCAGTATTTT,CASSPFQGADTQYF
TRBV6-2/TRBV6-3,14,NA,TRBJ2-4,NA,TGTGCCAGCAGTTACGGGGGACGCAAAAACATTCAGTACTTC,CASSYGGRKNIQYF
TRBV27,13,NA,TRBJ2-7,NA,TGTGCCAGCAGTTTAGACAGGCGAAAGGAGCAGTACTTC,CASSLDRRKEQYF
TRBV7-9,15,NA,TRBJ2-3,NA,TGTGCCAGCAGCTTAGACCTGGGCGTTCCAGATACGCAGTATTTT,CASSLDLGVPDTQYF
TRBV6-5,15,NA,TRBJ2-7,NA,TGTGCCAGCAGTTACTCGAGAGGGCTTGGCGTCGAGCAGTACTTC,CASSYSRGLGVEQYF
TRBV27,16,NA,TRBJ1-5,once,TGTGCCAGCAGTCCCGGGGGATGGGGGAGCAATCAGCCCCAGCATTTT,CASSPGGWGSNQPQHF
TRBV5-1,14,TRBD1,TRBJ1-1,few,TGCGCCAGCAGCCCGGGGGGACAGGACACTGAAGCTTTCTTT,CASSPGGQDTEAFF
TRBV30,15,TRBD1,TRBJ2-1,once,TGTGCCTGGAGTGTACTCACAGGGGGCTACAATGAGCAGTTCTTC,CAWSVLTGGYNEQFF
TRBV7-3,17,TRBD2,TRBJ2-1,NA,TGTGCCAGCAGCTTACTACCTAGCGGGCTAGCCTACAATGAGCAGTTCTTC,CASSLLPSGLAYNEQFF
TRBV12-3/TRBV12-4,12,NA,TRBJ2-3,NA,TGTGCCAGCAGCCACACGGCGGATACGCAGTATTTT,CASSHTADTQYF
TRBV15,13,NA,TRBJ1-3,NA,TGTGCCACCAGCAGAAAGACTGGAAACACCATATATTTT,CATSRKTGNTIYF
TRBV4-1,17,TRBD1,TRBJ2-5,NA,TGCGCCAGCAGCCAAGATGGGACAGGGGATCGGACAGAGACCCAGTACTTC,CASSQDGTGDRTETQYF
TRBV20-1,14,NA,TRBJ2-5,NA,TGCAGTGCTAGAGGACCGGCAGAGGGGGAGACCCAGTACTTC,CSARGPAEGETQYF
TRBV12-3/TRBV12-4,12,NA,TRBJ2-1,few,TGTGCCAGCAGTTTAACAGGGAATGAGCAGTTCTTC,CASSLTGNEQFF
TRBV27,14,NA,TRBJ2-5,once,TGTGCCAGCAGTTCAGACGCCAGGGGAGAGACCCAGTACTTC,CASSSDARGETQYF
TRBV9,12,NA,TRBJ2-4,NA,TGTGCCAGCAGCGCGGGAGAGGGTGGGGAGTACTTC,CASSAGEGGEYF
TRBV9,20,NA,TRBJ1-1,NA,TGTGCCAGCAGCGCCCCGGACGGGTCCACTGACCGATTGATGAACACTGAAGCTTTCTTT,CASSAPDGSTDRLMNTEAFF
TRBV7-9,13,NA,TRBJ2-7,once,TGTGCCAGCAGCTCCCCGGGACTTTCCGAGCAGTACTTC,CASSSPGLSEQYF
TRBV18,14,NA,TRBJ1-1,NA,TGTGCCAGCTCATCGGAAGGGACTCTCCGTGAGGCTTTCTTT,CASSSEGTLREAFF
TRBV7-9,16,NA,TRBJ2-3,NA,TGTGCCAGCAGCTTACAGGCTAGCGAAAGGGGGGATACGCAGTATTTT,CASSLQASERGDTQYF
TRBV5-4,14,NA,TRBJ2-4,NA,TGTGCCAGCAGCTCTGCTGCTCAGGGGAACATTCAGTACTTC,CASSSAAQGNIQYF
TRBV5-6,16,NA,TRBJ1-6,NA,TGTGCCAGCAGCAGTAACCCTGGCTCCTATAATTCACCCCTCCACTTT,CASSSNPGSYNSPLHF
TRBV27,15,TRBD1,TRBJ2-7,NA,TGTGCCAGCAGTTTCAGGACAGGCCCTCTCTACGAGCAGTACTTC,CASSFRTGPLYEQYF
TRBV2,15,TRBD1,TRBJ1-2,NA,TGTGCCAGCAGGGATGGGACAGGGGGCGCCCATGGCTACACCTTC,CASRDGTGGAHGYTF
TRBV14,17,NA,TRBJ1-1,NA,TGTGCCAGCAGCCAAGATTTCCTTGGACATGGAAACACTGAAGCTTTCTTT,CASSQDFLGHGNTEAFF
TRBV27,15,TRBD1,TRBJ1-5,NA,TGTGCCAGCAGTTCCGGGACAGGACCCAATCAGCCCCAGCATTTT,CASSSGTGPNQPQHF
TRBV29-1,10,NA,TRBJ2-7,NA,TGCAGCGTCCTAGGGGGGGAGCAGTACTTC,CSVLGGEQYF
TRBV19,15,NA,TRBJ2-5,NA,TGTGCCAGTAGTGCCTCGGACTACGGGCGAGAGACCCAGTACTTC,CASSASDYGRETQYF
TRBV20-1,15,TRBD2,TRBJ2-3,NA,TGCAGTGCTAGAGGGACTAGCGGGGACTCAGATACGCAGTATTTT,CSARGTSGDSDTQYF
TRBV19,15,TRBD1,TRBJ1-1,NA,TGTGCCAGTACCACGGACAGGGCTCCGAACACTGAAGCTTTCTTT,CASTTDRAPNTEAFF
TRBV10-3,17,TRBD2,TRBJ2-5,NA,TGTGCCATCAGCTACCAAAGCGGGGGGGCCGACCAAGAGACCCAGTACTTC,CAISYQSGGADQETQYF
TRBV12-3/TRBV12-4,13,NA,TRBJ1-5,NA,TGTGCCAGCAGGTCGGGACGATGGGAGCCCCAGCATTTT,CASRSGRWEPQHF
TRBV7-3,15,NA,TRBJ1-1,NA,TGTGCCAGCAGCCCGAAAGGTGGGGATTTGCCGTGGGCTTTCTTT,CASSPKGGDLPWAFF
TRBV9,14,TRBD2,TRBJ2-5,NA,TGTGCCAGCAGCCCGTCTGGGACTAGCGTCGACCAGTACTTC,CASSPSGTSVDQYF
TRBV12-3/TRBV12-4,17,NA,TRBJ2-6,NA,TGTGCCAGCAGCTACAGGGATACCCCCTCTGGGGCCAACGTCCTGACTTTC,CASSYRDTPSGANVLTF
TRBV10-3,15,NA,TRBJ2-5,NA,TGTGCCATCAGTGTTCAGGGGGGACGCGGGGAGACCCAGTACTTC,CAISVQGGRGETQYF
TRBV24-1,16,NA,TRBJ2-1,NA,TGTGCCACCAGTGATTTGGGAGGGGGCCCCTACAATGAGCAGTTCTTC,CATSDLGGGPYNEQFF
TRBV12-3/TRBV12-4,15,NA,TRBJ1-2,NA,TGTGCCAGCAGTTCCTGGGGCGGGGGAAACTATGGCTACACCTTC,CASSSWGGGNYGYTF
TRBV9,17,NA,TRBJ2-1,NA,TGTGCCAGCAGCGTAGAGGCTACACGAACCATAGACAATGAGCAGTTCTTC,CASSVEATRTIDNEQFF
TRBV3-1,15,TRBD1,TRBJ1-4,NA,TGTGCCAGCAGCCAAGACGGGACAGGGGGCGAAAAACTGTTTTTT,CASSQDGTGGEKLFF